The 7 T cell receptor beta chains below were found in one sample sequenced in a study of blood T cell repertoires in COVID-19. The protocol was immunoSEQ multiplex PCR, while the TCRdb copy is restricted to in-frame clones and leaves out a portion. The sample records some 22,000 clones, 86% being singletons. Sequenced input: peripheral blood. The source is a human donor with active COVID-19. The donor label of this sample is uncertain.

A single count supports this clone. The chain combines TRBV6-1 with TRBJ2-1; D may be TRBD2 (5 bases). The V end was cut by 0 bases, the J end by 4 bases, with 16 bases between. Germline assignment: CDR1 MNHNS and CDR2 SASEGT. The CDR3 spans 17 residues. In nucleotides, the CDR3 is TGTGCCAGCAGTGAAGCGAGCGGAACAGCCTTTTACAATGAGCAGTTCTTC. It yields the protein CASSEASGTAFYNEQFF.

This clone was seen a few times. The CDR3 bases are TGTGCCAGCAGTGAACCGGGACAGGGCTACGAGCAGTACTTC. Amino acids: CASSEPGQGYEQYF. The V gene is TRBV25-1, the J gene TRBJ2-7; 9 bases align to TRBD1. V gave up 2 bases and J gave up 3 bases; unmatched junction bases: 2. Germline V gives CDR1 MGHDK, CDR2 SYGVNS. CDR3 length: 14 amino acids.

The J gene is TRBJ2-3, the V gene TRBV4-3; D is uncertain. The CDR3 consists of 16 residues. V lost 0 bases and J lost 0, with 10 bases in between. The germline CDR1 and CDR2 sequences are LGHNA and YSLEER. The CDR3 loop reads CASSQDYLASTDTQYF. DNA for the CDR3: TGCGCCAGCAGCCAAGACTACCTTGCTAGCACAGATACGCAGTATTTT.

The V call is TRBV27, the J call TRBJ2-1; tentatively, D is TRBD2 (5 bases). This CDR3 has 15 residues. Per germline, CDR1 MNHEY and CDR2 SMNVEV (reference sequence). Trimming stripped 7 bases from V and 7 bases from J, with 20 bases between. CDR3 coding DNA: TGTGCCAGCACCCCAAGAGGGCCTTCGGGGAATGAGCAGTTCTTC. The encoded protein is CASTPRGPSGNEQFF.

The genes are TRBV19 and TRBJ1-1; no reliable D call. In germline, CDR1 is LNHDA, CDR2 SQIVND (reference sequence). V dropped 4 bases and J dropped 0 bases, with 6 bases sitting between them. This CDR3 has 13 residues. CDR3 residues: CASSNRLNTEAFF. The CDR3 bases are TGTGCCAGTAGTAACAGATTGAACACTGAAGCTTTCTTT.

The chain recombines TRBV5-4 with TRBJ1-1, with D perhaps TRBD1 (5 bases). Trimming took 7 bases from V and 0 from J, leaving 7 bases between them. The CDR3 loop spans 12 amino acids. From germline, CDR1 is SGHNT and CDR2 YYREEE (reference sequence). CDR3 loop: CASGGLNTEAFF. CDR3 DNA: TGTGCCAGCGGGGGGTTGAACACTGAAGCTTTCTTT.

The chain couples TRBV7-9 to TRBJ2-5; D possibly corresponds to TRBD2 (7 bases). CDR3 size: 14 residues. V lost 7 bases and J 2 bases, leaving 14 bases between the germline ends. The germline CDR1 and CDR2 sequences are SEHNR and FQNEAQ (reference sequence). The CDR3 loop reads CASMEGGRQETQYF. The DNA of the CDR3 is TGTGCCAGCATGGAGGGGGGGCGGCAAGAGACCCAGTACTTC.